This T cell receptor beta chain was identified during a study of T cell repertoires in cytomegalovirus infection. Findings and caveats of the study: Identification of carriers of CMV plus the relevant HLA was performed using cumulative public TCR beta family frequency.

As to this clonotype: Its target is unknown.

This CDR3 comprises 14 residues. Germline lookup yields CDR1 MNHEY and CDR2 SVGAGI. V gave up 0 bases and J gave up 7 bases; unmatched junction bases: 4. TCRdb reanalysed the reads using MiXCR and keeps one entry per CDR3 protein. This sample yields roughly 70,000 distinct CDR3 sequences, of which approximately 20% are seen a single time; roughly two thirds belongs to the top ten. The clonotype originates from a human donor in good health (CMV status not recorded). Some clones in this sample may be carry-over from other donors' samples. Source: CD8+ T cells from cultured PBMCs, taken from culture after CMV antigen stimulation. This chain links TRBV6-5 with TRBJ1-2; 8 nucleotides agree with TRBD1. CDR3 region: CASSYSPQGAGYTF. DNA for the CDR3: TGTGCCAGCAGTTACTCCCCCCAGGGGGCTGGCTACACCTTC.